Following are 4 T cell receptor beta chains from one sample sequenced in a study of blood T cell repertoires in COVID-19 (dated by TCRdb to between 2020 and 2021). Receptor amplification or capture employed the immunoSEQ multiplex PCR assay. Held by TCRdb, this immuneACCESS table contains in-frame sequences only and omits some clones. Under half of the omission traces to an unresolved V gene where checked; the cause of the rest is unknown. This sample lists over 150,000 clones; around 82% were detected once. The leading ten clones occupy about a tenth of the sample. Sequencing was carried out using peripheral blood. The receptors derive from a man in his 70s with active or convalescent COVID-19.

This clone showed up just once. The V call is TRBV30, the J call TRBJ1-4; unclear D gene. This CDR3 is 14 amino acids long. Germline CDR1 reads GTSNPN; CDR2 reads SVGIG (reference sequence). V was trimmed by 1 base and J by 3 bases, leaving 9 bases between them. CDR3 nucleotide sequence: TGTGCCTGGAGTGGGCCTTTGCCTAATGAAAAACTGTTTTTT. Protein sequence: CAWSGPLPNEKLFF.

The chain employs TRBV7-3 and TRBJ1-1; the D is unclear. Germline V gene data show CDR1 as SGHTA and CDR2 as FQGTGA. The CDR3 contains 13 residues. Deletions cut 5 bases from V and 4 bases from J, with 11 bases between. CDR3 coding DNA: TGTGCCAGCAGCCCCTCGCGGGCCACTGAAGCTTTCTTT. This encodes CASSPSRATEAFF.

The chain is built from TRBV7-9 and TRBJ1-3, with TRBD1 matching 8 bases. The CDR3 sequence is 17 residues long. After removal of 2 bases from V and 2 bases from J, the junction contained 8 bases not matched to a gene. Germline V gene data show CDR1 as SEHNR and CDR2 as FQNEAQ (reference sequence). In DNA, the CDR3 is TGTGCCAGCAGCTTAAGTACGATCAGGGGGCCTGGAAACACCATATATTTT. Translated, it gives CASSLSTIRGPGNTIYF.

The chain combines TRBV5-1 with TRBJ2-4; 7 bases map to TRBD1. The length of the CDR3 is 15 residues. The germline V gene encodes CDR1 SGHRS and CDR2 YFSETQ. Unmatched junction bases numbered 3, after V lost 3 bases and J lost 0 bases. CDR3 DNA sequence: TGCGCCAGCAGCTCCCGGGACAGAGCCAAAAACATTCAGTACTTC. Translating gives CASSSRDRAKNIQYF.